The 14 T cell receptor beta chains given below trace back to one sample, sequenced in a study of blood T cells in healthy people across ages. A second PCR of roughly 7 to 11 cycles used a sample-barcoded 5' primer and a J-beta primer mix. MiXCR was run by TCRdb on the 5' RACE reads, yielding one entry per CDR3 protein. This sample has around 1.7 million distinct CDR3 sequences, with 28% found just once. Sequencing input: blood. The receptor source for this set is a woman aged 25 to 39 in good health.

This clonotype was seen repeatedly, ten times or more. The CDR3 region has the DNA TGTGCCAGCAGTGGGACCGGGACTAGCGGTATGGAGACCCAGTACTTC. Protein: CASSGTGTSGMETQYF. The V gene is TRBV27, the J gene TRBJ2-5, with 11 bases fitting TRBD2. CDR3 length equals 16 residues. Germline CDR1 reads MNHEY; CDR2 reads SMNVEV (reference sequence). With 5 bases clipped from V and 5 bases from J, the junction kept 10 bases outside the gene matches.

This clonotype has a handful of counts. The CDR3 is CASWAVVGYEQYF. CDR3 DNA: TGTGCCAGTTGGGCCGTGGTGGGTTACGAGCAGTACTTC. This sequence joins TRBV6-5 and TRBJ2-5; D is uncertain. The end of the DNA fits TRBJ2-7 better, so the J call may be wrong. From germline, CDR1 is MNHEY and CDR2 SVGAGI. This CDR3 comprises 13 residues.

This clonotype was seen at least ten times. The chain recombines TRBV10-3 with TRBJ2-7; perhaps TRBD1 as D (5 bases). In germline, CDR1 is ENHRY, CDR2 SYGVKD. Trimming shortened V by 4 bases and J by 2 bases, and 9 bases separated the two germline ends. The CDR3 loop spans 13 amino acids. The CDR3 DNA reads TGTGCCATCAGTGCCGACAGAACCTACGAGCAGTACTTC. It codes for CAISADRTYEQYF.

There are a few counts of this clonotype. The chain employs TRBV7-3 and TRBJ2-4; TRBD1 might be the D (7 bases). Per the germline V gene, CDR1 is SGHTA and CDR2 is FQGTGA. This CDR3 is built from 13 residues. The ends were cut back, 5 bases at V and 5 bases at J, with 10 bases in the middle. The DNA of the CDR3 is TGTGCCAGCAGCCAGGGGGGAGAAAACATTCAGTACTTC. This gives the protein CASSQGGENIQYF.

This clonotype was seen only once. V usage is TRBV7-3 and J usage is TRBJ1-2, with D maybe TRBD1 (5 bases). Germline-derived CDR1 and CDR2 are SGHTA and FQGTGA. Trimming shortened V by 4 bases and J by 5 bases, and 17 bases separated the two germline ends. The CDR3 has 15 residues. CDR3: CASSSLSRGSYGYTF. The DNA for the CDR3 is TGTGCCAGCAGCTCGCTCTCTCGGGGGTCATATGGCTACACCTTC.

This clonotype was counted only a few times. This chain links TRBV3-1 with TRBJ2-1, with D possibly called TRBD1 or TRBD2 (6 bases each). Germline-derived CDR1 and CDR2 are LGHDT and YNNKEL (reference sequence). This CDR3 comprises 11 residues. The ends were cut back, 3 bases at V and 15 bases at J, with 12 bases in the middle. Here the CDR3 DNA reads TGTGCCAGCAGCCAGGGGGGCCCGAGGTTCTTC. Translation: CASSQGGPRFF.

CDR3 loop: CASSPGTGTLNEKLFF. In nucleotides, the CDR3 is TGCGCCAGCAGCCCAGGAACCGGGACTCTTAATGAAAAACTGTTTTTT. V and J are TRBV5-1 and TRBJ1-4, with D tentatively TRBD1 (5 bases). The V end lost 4 bases, the J end lost 4 bases, and 17 bases lay between the germline ends. CDR1 is SGHRS, CDR2 YFSETQ, per germline. CDR3 length: 16 residues.

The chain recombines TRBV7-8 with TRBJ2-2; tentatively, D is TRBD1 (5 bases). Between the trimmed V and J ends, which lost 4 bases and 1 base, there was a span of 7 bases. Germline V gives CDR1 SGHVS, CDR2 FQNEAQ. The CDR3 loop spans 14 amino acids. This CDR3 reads CASSYDRNTGELFF. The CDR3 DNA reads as TGTGCCAGCAGCTACGACAGGAACACCGGGGAGCTGTTTTTT.

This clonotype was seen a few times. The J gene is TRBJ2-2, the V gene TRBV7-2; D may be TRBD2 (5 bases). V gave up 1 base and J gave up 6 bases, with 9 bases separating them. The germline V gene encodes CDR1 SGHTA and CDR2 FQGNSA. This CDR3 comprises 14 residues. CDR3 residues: CASSLVLAPGELFF. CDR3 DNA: TGTGCCAGCAGCTTAGTGCTAGCTCCCGGGGAGCTGTTTTTT.

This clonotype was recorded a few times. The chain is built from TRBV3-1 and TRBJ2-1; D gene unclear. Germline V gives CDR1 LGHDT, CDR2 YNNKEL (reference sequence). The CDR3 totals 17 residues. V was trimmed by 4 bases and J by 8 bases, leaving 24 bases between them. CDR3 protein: CASSPPFRRIPPYEQFF. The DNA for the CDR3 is TGTGCCAGCAGCCCCCCTTTTCGCCGAATCCCTCCCTATGAGCAGTTCTTC.

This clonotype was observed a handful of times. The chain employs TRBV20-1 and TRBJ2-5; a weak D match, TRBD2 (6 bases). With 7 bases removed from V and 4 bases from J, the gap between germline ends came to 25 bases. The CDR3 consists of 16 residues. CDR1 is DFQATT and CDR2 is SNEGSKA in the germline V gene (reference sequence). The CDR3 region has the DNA TGCAGTGTCCCCAAACTAGCCGCAATTGGCCCAGAGACCCAGTACTTC. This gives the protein CSVPKLAAIGPETQYF.

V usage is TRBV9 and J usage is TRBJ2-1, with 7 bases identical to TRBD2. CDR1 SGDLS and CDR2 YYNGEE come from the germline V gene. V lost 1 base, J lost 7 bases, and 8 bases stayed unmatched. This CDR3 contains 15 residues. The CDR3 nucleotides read TGTGCCAGCAGCGTATTCGGCGGGAGTTTAAATGAGCAGTTCTTC. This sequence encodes CASSVFGGSLNEQFF.

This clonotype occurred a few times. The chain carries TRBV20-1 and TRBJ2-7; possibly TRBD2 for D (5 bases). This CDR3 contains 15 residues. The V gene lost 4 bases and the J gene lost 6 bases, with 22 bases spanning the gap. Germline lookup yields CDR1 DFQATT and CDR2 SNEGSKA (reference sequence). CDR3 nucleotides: TGCAGTGCTACCAGATGGACTTTCCGGCGGTTCGAGCAGTACTTC. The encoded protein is CSATRWTFRRFEQYF.

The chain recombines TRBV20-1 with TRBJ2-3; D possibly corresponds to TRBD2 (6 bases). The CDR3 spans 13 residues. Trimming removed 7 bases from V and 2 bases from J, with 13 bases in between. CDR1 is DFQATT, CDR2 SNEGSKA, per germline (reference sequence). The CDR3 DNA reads TGCAGTGTGGGGGGACTTACCACAGATACGCAGTATTTT. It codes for CSVGGLTTDTQYF.